The sequence of this T cell receptor beta chain was determined in a study of Graves' ophthalmopathy and Graves' hyperthyroidism. General observations from the study: Blood also harbored most expanded thyroid clonotypes above 0.001 frequency.

RNA transcripts served as template for amplifying TCR beta CDR3 sequences. First-round RT-PCR relied on HTBI primers, and a second-round multiplex PCR came next. Using its own MiXCR run on the multiplex PCR reads, TCRdb lists one record per CDR3 protein. The sample lists about 380,000 distinct CDR3 sequences; 15% to 19% were seen once. This clonotype was recorded many times. The antigen is undetermined. CDR1 is MNHEY and CDR2 is SMNVEV in the germline V gene (reference sequence). This CDR3 has 16 residues. V was shortened by 3 bases and J by 0 bases, with 14 bases between the two germline ends. Hyperthyroidism was considered stable when no ophthalmopathy appeared within 18 months of follow-up. Researchers turned away patients with other autoimmune diseases, uncontrolled infections, pregnancy or lactation. Diagnosis was based on clinical symptoms, serum thyroxine, TRAb, thyroid ultrasound and orbital computed tomography.

Sequenced material: peripheral blood. This sequence originates from a woman under 30 with stable Graves' hyperthyroidism. J is TRBJ1-1 and V is TRBV27, with D maybe TRBD1 (5 bases). CDR3 bases: TGTGCCAGCAGTTTCCGCCCAGGGCATCTGAACACTGAAGCTTTCTTT. It yields the protein CASSFRPGHLNTEAFF.